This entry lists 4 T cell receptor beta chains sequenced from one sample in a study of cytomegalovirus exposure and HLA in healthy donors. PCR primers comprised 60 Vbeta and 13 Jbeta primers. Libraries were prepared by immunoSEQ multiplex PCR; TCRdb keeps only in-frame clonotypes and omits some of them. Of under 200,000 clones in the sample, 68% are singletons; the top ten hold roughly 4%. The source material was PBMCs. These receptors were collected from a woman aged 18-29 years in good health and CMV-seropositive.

The CDR3 nucleotides read TGTGCCACCAGCAGAGATGCCGCGGCGGGAGGGACGGAGACCCAGTACTTC. Amino acid sequence: CATSRDAAAGGTETQYF. The V call is TRBV15, the J call TRBJ2-5, with TRBD2 identical over 9 bases. Germline lookup yields CDR1 LNHNV and CDR2 YYDKDF (reference sequence). The CDR3 has 17 amino acids. V was clipped by 0 bases and J by 5 bases; unmatched bases: 10.

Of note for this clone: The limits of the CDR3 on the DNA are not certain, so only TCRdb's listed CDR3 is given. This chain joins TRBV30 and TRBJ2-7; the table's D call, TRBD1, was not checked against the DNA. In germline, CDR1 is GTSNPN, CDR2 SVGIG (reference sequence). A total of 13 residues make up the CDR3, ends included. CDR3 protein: CAWSVAQGSPQHF.

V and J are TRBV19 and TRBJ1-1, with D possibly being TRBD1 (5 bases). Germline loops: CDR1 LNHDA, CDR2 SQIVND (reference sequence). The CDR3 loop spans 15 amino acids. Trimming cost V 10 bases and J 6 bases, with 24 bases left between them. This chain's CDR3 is CATISRGGEGPEAFF. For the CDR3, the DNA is TGTGCCACAATATCCCGTGGAGGGGAAGGCCCTGAAGCTTTCTTT. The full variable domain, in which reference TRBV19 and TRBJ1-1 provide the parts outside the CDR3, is DGGITQSPKYLFRKEGQNVTLSCEQNLNHDAMYWYRQDPGQGLRLIYYSQIVNDFQKGDIAEGYSVSREKKESFPLTVTSAQKNPTAFYLCATISRGGEGPEAFFGQGTRLTVV.

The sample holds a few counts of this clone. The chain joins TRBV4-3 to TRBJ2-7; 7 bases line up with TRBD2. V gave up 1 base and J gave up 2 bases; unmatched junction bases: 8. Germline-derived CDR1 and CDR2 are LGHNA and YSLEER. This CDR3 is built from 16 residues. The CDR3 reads CASSQAGRGVPYEQYF. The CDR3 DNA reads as TGCGCCAGCAGCCAAGCTGGACGGGGGGTTCCCTACGAGCAGTACTTC.